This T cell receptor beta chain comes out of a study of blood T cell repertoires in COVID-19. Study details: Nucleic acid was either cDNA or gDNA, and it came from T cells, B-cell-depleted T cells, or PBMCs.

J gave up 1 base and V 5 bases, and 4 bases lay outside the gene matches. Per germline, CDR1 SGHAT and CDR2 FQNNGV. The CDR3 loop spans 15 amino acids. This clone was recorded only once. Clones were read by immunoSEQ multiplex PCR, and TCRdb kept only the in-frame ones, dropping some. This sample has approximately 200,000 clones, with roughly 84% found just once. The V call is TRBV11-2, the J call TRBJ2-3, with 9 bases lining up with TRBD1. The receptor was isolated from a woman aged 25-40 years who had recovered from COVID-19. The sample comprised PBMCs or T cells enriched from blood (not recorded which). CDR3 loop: CASSQGTGRTDTQYF. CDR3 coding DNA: TGTGCCAGCAGCCAAGGGACAGGGCGCACAGATACGCAGTATTTT. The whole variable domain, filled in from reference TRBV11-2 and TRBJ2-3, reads EAGVAQSPRYKIIEKRQSVAFWCNPISGHATLYWYQQILGQGPKLLIQFQNNGVVDDSQLPKDRFSAERLKGVDSTLKIQPAKLEDSAVYLCASSQGTGRTDTQYFGPGTRLTVL.